These 27 T cell receptor beta chains were all obtained from the same sample, sequenced in a study of cytomegalovirus exposure and HLA in healthy donors. PCR used 60 Vbeta primers and 13 Jbeta primers. Using immunoSEQ multiplex PCR, the repertoire was profiled, and TCRdb retains in-frame clones only, with some absent. The sample carries roughly 180,000 clones, 77% recorded once. Sequenced: PBMCs. The receptor source for this set is an older woman in good health and CMV-seropositive.

The V call is TRBV25-1, the J call TRBJ2-1, with D unclear. V lost 10 bases to trimming and J lost 0 bases, with 22 bases between them. CDR3 length equals 17 residues. The germline gives CDR1 MGHDK, CDR2 SYGVNS. The CDR3 here is CATVPRRPSSSYNEQFF. The CDR3 bases are TGTGCCACCGTGCCGAGGCGCCCGTCGAGCTCCTACAATGAGCAGTTCTTC.

V and J are TRBV30 and TRBJ1-2; 7 bases align to TRBD1. The CDR3 spans 14 residues. Germline values: CDR1 GTSNPN, CDR2 SVGIG (reference sequence). The V and J ends lost 3 bases and 7 bases, in that order; junction bases with no gene match: 11. DNA of the CDR3: TGTGCCTGGAGAAGACAGAGATCAGGGGGTGGCTACACCTTC. Its translation is CAWRRQRSGGGYTF.

The V call is TRBV7-2, the J call TRBJ1-5; TRBD1 agrees at 8 bases. Looked up from germline, CDR1 is SGHTA and CDR2 is FQGNSA. The CDR3 length is 14 residues. Trimming took 4 bases from V and 4 from J; bases not matched to a gene: 3. The CDR3 DNA reads TGTGCCAGCAGCTCAGGGGACAGGAATCAGCCCCAGCATTTT. It encodes CASSSGDRNQPQHF.

V and J are TRBV28 and TRBJ2-1; TRBD2 agrees at 11 bases. Germline V gene data show CDR1 as MDHEN and CDR2 as SYDVKM. The CDR3 is 14 residues long. With V trimmed by 8 bases and J by 7 bases, 7 bases remained unmatched. The CDR3 region has the DNA TGTGCCAGCTCTGTAGCGGGAGGGCCGAATGAGCAGTTCTTC. It translates to CASSVAGGPNEQFF.

The V call is TRBV2, the J call TRBJ2-3, with 14 bases matching TRBD2. This CDR3 comprises 18 residues. Trimming took 3 bases from V and 3 from J; bases not matched to a gene: 8. Germline V gives CDR1 SNHLY, CDR2 FYNNEI. CDR3 residues: CASSESGTSGRGTDTQYF. As DNA, the CDR3 is TGTGCCAGCAGTGAGTCCGGGACTAGCGGGAGAGGGACAGATACGCAGTATTTT.

Concerning this clone itself: The sample has other DNA sequences that encode this CDR3 too. CDR3 nucleotides: TGTGCCAGCAGCCAGGACTACGGCCATGGCTACACCTTC. This sequence encodes CASSQDYGHGYTF. This chain connects TRBV14 to TRBJ1-2; D gene ambiguous. Looked up from germline, CDR1 is SGHDN and CDR2 is FVKESK. The CDR3 runs 13 residues. Trimming stripped 3 bases from V and 6 bases from J, with 11 bases between.

The sample holds one count of this clone. This chain joins TRBV29-1 and TRBJ1-5; maybe TRBD1 (5 bases). The CDR3 extends over 13 amino acids. CDR1 and CDR2 from the germline V gene are SQVTM and ANQGSEA. Between the trimmed V and J ends, which lost 7 bases and 2 bases, there was a span of 12 bases. CDR3: CSATGGGNQPQHF. As DNA, the CDR3 is TGCAGCGCCACCGGGGGTGGCAATCAGCCCCAGCATTTT.

The V call is TRBV6-1, the J call TRBJ2-3; perhaps TRBD1 as D (6 bases). V was trimmed by 2 bases and J by 3 bases, leaving 12 bases between them. Germline CDR1 MNHNS, CDR2 SASEGT. This CDR3 contains 15 residues. In nucleotides, the CDR3 is TGTGCCAGCAGTGAATCGGGACATTTGACAGATACGCAGTATTTT. Residues: CASSESGHLTDTQYF.

The chain uses TRBV28 and TRBJ2-1; 10 bases agree with TRBD2. Looked up from germline, CDR1 is MDHEN and CDR2 is SYDVKM. Trimming at V came to 5 bases and at J to 4 bases, leaving 5 bases not matched to a gene. The CDR3 contains 15 residues. CDR3 protein: CASSGSGGRYNEQFF. The CDR3 DNA follows: TGTGCCAGCAGTGGTAGCGGGGGGCGATACAATGAGCAGTTCTTC.

The V and J genes are TRBV30 and TRBJ1-2; 8 bases agree with TRBD1. Trimming took 3 bases from V and 0 from J; bases not matched to a gene: 12. The CDR3 contains 17 residues. Germline V CDR1 and CDR2: GTSNPN, SVGIG (reference sequence). The CDR3 here is CAWRYSGTGYSNYGYTF. The CDR3 DNA follows: TGTGCCTGGAGGTATTCCGGGACAGGTTATTCTAACTATGGCTACACCTTC.

As concerns this clone: Likely a read error: the CDR3 ends without its conserved phenylalanine or tryptophan. It is unclear where the CDR3 begins or ends on the DNA, so no DNA is shown, and the CDR3 is as TCRdb lists it. The chain recombines TRBV5-7 with TRBJ1-4. TRBV5-7 is an open reading frame, and its role is uncertain. The CDR3 comprises 9 residues, both ends counted. The CDR3 reads CASSLVREK.

The genes are TRBV5-1 and TRBJ2-7, with 14 bases identical to TRBD2. V was clipped by 4 bases and J by 2 bases; unmatched bases: 2. The CDR3 runs to 15 residues. Germline CDR1 is SGHRS and CDR2 is YFSETQ. The CDR3: CASSPGLAGAYEQYF. CDR3 bases: TGCGCCAGCAGCCCGGGACTAGCGGGGGCCTACGAGCAGTACTTC.

This sequence joins TRBV30 and TRBJ1-2; 8 nucleotides align to TRBD1. Germline-derived CDR1 and CDR2 are GTSNPN and SVGIG (reference sequence). J gave up 6 bases and V 8 bases, and 11 bases lay outside the gene matches. CDR3 length equals 13 residues. Here the CDR3 reads CARQDRGLDGYTF. The CDR3 DNA reads TGTGCCCGACAAGACAGGGGTCTCGATGGCTACACCTTC.

This clone was seen once. J is TRBJ1-5 and V is TRBV5-1; a weak D match, TRBD1 (5 bases). Germline V lookup: CDR1 SGHRS, CDR2 YFSETQ. The CDR3 totals 13 residues. V was pared by 5 bases and J by 1 base, with 7 bases between. The CDR3 reads CASRRDSNQPQHF. For the CDR3, the DNA is TGCGCCAGCAGGCGGGACAGCAATCAGCCCCAGCATTTT.

J is TRBJ2-5 and V is TRBV27, with TRBD1 identical over 9 bases. The CDR3 has 15 residues. Germline assignment: CDR1 MNHEY and CDR2 SMNVEV (reference sequence). The V segment lost 3 bases and the J segment 2 bases; nucleotides outside the gene matches: 4. DNA of the CDR3: TGTGCCAGCAGTTTGACAGGGGGTGGTCAAGAGACCCAGTACTTC. Amino acids: CASSLTGGGQETQYF.

The V gene is TRBV29-1, the J gene TRBJ2-7, with TRBD2 matching over 7 bases. Germline V CDR1 and CDR2: SQVTM, ANQGSEA. This CDR3 region has 14 residues. Unmatched junction bases numbered 10, after V lost 6 bases and J lost 2 bases. This CDR3 reads CSVGLRLAAYEQYF. CDR3 sequence (DNA): TGCAGCGTCGGGTTGAGGCTAGCGGCCTACGAGCAGTACTTC.

The gene calls are TRBV6-1 and TRBJ1-2; D remains ambiguous. The CDR3 is 15 residues long. CDR1 is MNHNS and CDR2 is SASEGT in the germline V gene. V lost 2 bases, J lost 6 bases, and 16 bases lay in between. The CDR3 is CASSESGYLGDGYTF. Here the CDR3 DNA reads TGTGCCAGCAGTGAAAGCGGGTACCTAGGAGATGGCTACACCTTC.

The chain links TRBV7-8 to TRBJ2-1; 8 nucleotides line up with TRBD2. V lost 4 bases and J lost 6; bases outside the gene matches: 20. The V gene's germline CDR1 is SGHVS and CDR2 FQNEAQ. This CDR3 is 19 amino acids long. The CDR3 sequence is CASSYLTHREGIKFNEQFF. For the CDR3, the DNA is TGTGCCAGCAGCTACCTAACCCACCGGGAGGGAATCAAATTCAATGAGCAGTTCTTC.

This clone was seen more than once but under ten times. The chain couples TRBV5-6 to TRBJ1-4, with D possibly being TRBD1 (5 bases). Trimming removed 3 bases from V and 3 bases from J, with 9 bases in between. CDR3 length: 14 amino acids. The germline V gene encodes CDR1 SGHDT and CDR2 YYEEEE. CDR3 sequence: CASSSGIPNEKLFF. The CDR3 DNA reads as TGTGCCAGCAGCTCAGGGATACCTAATGAAAAACTGTTTTTT.

V usage is TRBV5-4 and J usage is TRBJ2-5; the match to TRBD2 covers 11 bases. Trimming removed 3 bases from V and 3 bases from J; junction bases left unmatched: 7. Germline CDR1 is SGHNT and CDR2 is YYREEE (reference sequence). This CDR3 is 16 amino acids long. The CDR3 region has the DNA TGTGCCAGCAGCTCGGAACTAGCGGGGGCAAAAGAGACCCAGTACTTC. Protein sequence: CASSSELAGAKETQYF.

The chain recombines TRBV11-3 with TRBJ2-1; 7 nucleotides line up with TRBD1. The V and J ends lost 0 bases and 4 bases, in that order; junction bases with no gene match: 3. CDR1 and CDR2 from the germline V gene are SGHNT and YENEEA. This CDR3 has 15 residues. Here the CDR3 DNA reads TGTGCCAGCAGCTTAGATGGGGACAGATACAATGAGCAGTTCTTC. Protein product: CASSLDGDRYNEQFF.

This clone was seen only a few times. The chain couples TRBV28 to TRBJ2-7; 13 bases are a match to TRBD2. The CDR3 length is 15 residues. The V and J ends lost 7 bases and 13 bases, in that order; junction bases with no gene match: 16. Germline CDR1 is MDHEN and CDR2 is SYDVKM. CDR3 amino acids: CASTPLSGLAGDGYF. The CDR3 coding sequence is TGTGCCAGCACCCCCTTAAGCGGACTAGCGGGAGATGGTTACTTC.

The genes are TRBV19 and TRBJ2-7; D possibly corresponds to TRBD1 (6 bases). The CDR3 contains 14 residues. From germline, CDR1 is LNHDA and CDR2 SQIVND (reference sequence). V was clipped by 8 bases and J by 3 bases, with 17 bases between them. The CDR3 nucleotides are TGTGCCAGTTCAACCGGGACATCCCTCTACGAGCAGTACTTC. It specifies CASSTGTSLYEQYF.

This clone came up a few times. The chain employs TRBV7-3 and TRBJ2-1, with a weak D call TRBD2 (7 bases). CDR1 and CDR2 from the germline V gene are SGHTA and FQGTGA. The CDR3 totals 12 residues. The V gene lost 5 bases and the J gene lost 11 bases, with 13 bases spanning the gap. In DNA, the CDR3 is TGTGCCAGCAGCGAAGGGGGGGGGAAGCAGTTCTTC. This encodes CASSEGGGKQFF.

This clone has only a few counts. The rearrangement links TRBV6-5 to TRBJ2-7, with D perhaps matching TRBD1 (6 bases). V shed 2 bases and J shed 0 bases, with 11 bases lying between them. Germline CDR1 is MNHEY and CDR2 is SVGAGI. The CDR3 consists of 15 residues. In DNA form, the CDR3 reads TGTGCCAGCAGTTACGCACGGGACATCTCCTACGAGCAGTACTTC. Encoded protein: CASSYARDISYEQYF.

CDR3 coding DNA: TGTGCCAGCACCCAAGCCGGGACTAGCGGAGTAAGTGAGCAGTTCTTC. This encodes CASTQAGTSGVSEQFF. The chain links TRBV28 to TRBJ2-1; 11 nucleotides line up with TRBD2. The germline gives CDR1 MDHEN, CDR2 SYDVKM. J lost 9 bases, V lost 7 bases, and 14 bases had no gene match. The CDR3 runs to 16 residues.

The chain's CDR3 is CASSFLAEPGETQYF. The CDR3 nucleotides are TGCGCCAGCAGCTTTCTAGCCGAACCGGGGGAGACCCAGTACTTC. V is TRBV5-1 and J is TRBJ2-5; D is perhaps TRBD2 (5 bases). Germline CDR1 is SGHRS and CDR2 is YFSETQ. The CDR3 totals 15 residues. Trimming removed 2 bases from V and 5 bases from J, with 16 bases in between.